The clone carrying this TCR beta chain has a handful of counts. Antigen: not known. Peripheral blood from each donor was collected in a volume of approximately 10 milliliters. A sample-barcoded 5' primer and a J-beta primer mix were used in a second PCR of roughly 6 to 11 cycles. A template-switch adaptor containing 12 random nucleotides labeled each cDNA molecule. TCRdb processed the 5' RACE reads anew with MiXCR; each CDR3 protein has one entry. Among some 370,000 distinct CDR3 sequences listed, over 45% were seen once. The data belong to a study of blood T cells in healthy people across ages. The overall study: About one barcoded beta molecule per two T cells came from capture by template switching.

Overall study findings and caveats: More naive CD4+ cells and higher diversity were found in long-lived than in aged donors.

The TCR originated in a man in his sixties in good health. Input material: blood.

CDR3 nucleotide sequence: TGTGCCAGCAGCCGGACAGGGGGCTTAGGGCAGTACTTC. It encodes CASSRTGGLGQYF. The rearrangement uses TRBV7-2 and TRBJ2-5; TRBD1 aligns across 11 bases. From germline, CDR1 is SGHTA and CDR2 FQGNSA. Losses at the gene ends were 5 bases for V and 11 bases for J; bases not matched to a gene: 7. The CDR3 loop spans 13 amino acids.